This T cell receptor beta chain was documented in a study of somatic mutations in cytotoxic T cells in rheumatoid arthritis. Sequencing used immunoSEQ multiplex PCR; TCRdb keeps in-frame clones, though not all of them. The sample contains fewer than 25,000 clones, approximately 80% of which appear only once. Findings of the study overall: There was no significant difference in CD8+ T-cell clonality between rheumatoid arthritis patients and age-matched healthy controls.

In the case of this clone: Its antigen is as yet unknown.

Comprising roughly 58% females and having a median age of about 61 years (range roughly 21-80), blood donors constituted the healthy controls. Magnetic beads with positive selection isolated CD4+ and CD8+ fractions, whose purity was verified by flow cytometry. The CDR3 runs to 15 residues. The ends were cut back, 0 bases at V and 2 bases at J, with 11 bases in the middle. Germline loops: CDR1 LGHNA, CDR2 YSLEER. This chain uses TRBV4-3 with TRBJ2-7, with TRBD2 as a possible D gene (5 bases). The sequenced sample was CD8+ T cells sorted from blood. This clonotype was obtained from a woman in her 50s in good health. CDR3 residues: CASSQDKGSTYEQYF. Here the CDR3 DNA reads TGCGCCAGCAGCCAAGATAAAGGGAGTACCTACGAGCAGTACTTC.